This TCR beta chain emerged from a study of T-cell reconstitution after alpha-beta-depleted transplantation in children. Unique molecular identifiers were incorporated into the prepared TCRbeta library. TCRdb analysed the PCR reads with MiXCR anew, one entry per CDR3 protein. The sample lists approximately 400,000 distinct CDR3 sequences, 11% occurring once. Germline V gene sequence: CDR1 SGHTA, CDR2 FQGTGA. Trimming removed 5 bases at V and 6 bases at J, with 16 bases between. CDR3 length: 14 amino acids. The starting material was PBMCs from the stem cell graft donor, obtained from the stem cell graft. The source of this sequence is a human donor who donated a stem cell graft to a child with acute myeloid leukemia. V gene TRBV7-3 combines with J gene TRBJ1-1; D gene uncertain. The CDR3 protein is CASSVSGGGAEAFF. CDR3 in DNA: TGTGCCAGCAGCGTGTCGGGAGGCGGCGCTGAAGCTTTCTTT.